One sample yielded the 21 T cell receptor beta chains listed below, sequenced in a study of blood T cell repertoires in COVID-19. Profiled with immunoSEQ multiplex PCR; TCRdb holds only in-frame clones, not every one. The data contain approximately 270,000 clones, roughly 90% of them singletons. Sequenced material: peripheral blood. These receptors came from a man aged 30 to 39 with acute or convalescent COVID-19.

CDR3 residues: CASSLGGSLYEQYF. CDR3 DNA: TGTGCCAGCAGCTTAGGGGGCAGCCTCTACGAGCAGTACTTC. The chain uses TRBV7-9 and TRBJ2-7, with a tentative D call TRBD1 (5 bases). The ends were cut back, 1 base at V and 3 bases at J, with 10 bases in the middle. CDR1 is SEHNR and CDR2 is FQNEAQ in the germline V gene (reference sequence). This CDR3 contains 14 residues.

The rearrangement uses TRBV28 and TRBJ2-7, with TRBD2 matching over 9 bases. CDR1 and CDR2 from the germline V gene are MDHEN and SYDVKM. CDR3 length: 13 amino acids. The V and J ends lost 8 bases and 6 bases, in that order; junction bases with no gene match: 8. The CDR3 DNA reads as TGTGCCAGCCAAACGGGACTAGCTTTCGAGCAGTACTTC. Translating it yields CASQTGLAFEQYF.

The rearrangement links TRBV30 to TRBJ2-1, with 8 bases that match TRBD1. V was pared by 0 bases and J by 7 bases, with 8 bases of the junction left unmatched. There are 15 residues in the CDR3. Germline assignment: CDR1 GTSNPN and CDR2 SVGIG (reference sequence). CDR3 nucleotide sequence: TGTGCCTGGAGTGTCGGACAGGGATTGAGGAATGAGCAGTTCTTC. Translated: CAWSVGQGLRNEQFF.

DNA of the CDR3: TGTGCCAGCAGTCCCGGCCGAGGTAGGACAGATACGCAGTATTTT. The encoded protein is CASSPGRGRTDTQYF. This rearrangement joins TRBV6-2 or TRBV6-3 to TRBJ2-3; D uncertain. The germline gives CDR1 MNHEY, CDR2 SVGEGT. Trimming shortened V by 5 bases and J by 3 bases, and 15 bases separated the two germline ends. The CDR3 is 15 residues long.

The gene calls are TRBV7-9 and TRBJ2-1; unclear D gene. V gave up 5 bases and J gave up 7 bases, with 6 bases separating them. Germline-derived CDR1 and CDR2 are SEHNR and FQNEAQ (reference sequence). The CDR3 is made up of 11 amino acids. CDR3 DNA sequence: TGTGCCAGCAGCACAACAAATGAGCAGTTCTTC. Residues: CASSTTNEQFF.

This rearrangement joins TRBV28 to TRBJ2-1; possibly TRBD2 for D (5 bases). The CDR3 length is 16 residues. Trimming removed 5 bases from V and 5 bases from J, with 19 bases in between. Per germline, CDR1 MDHEN and CDR2 SYDVKM. The CDR3 DNA follows: TGTGCCAGCAGTCCCTACCTAGTCCAGCGGAACAATGAGCAGTTCTTC. This gives the protein CASSPYLVQRNNEQFF.

The chain links TRBV3-1 (or the pseudogene TRBV3-2) to TRBJ2-1; the match to TRBD2 covers 13 bases. CDR3 length equals 15 residues. In germline, CDR1 is LGHDT, CDR2 YNNKEL (reference sequence). Trimming took 4 bases from V and 5 from J; bases not matched to a gene: 2. CDR3 in amino acids: CASSRTSGGNNEQFF. The CDR3 nucleotides read TGTGCCAGCAGCCGGACTAGCGGGGGAAACAATGAGCAGTTCTTC.

The V and J genes are TRBV30 and TRBJ2-2; D is uncertain. Germline CDR1 GTSNPN, CDR2 SVGIG (reference sequence). The CDR3 has 12 residues. Trimming stripped 4 bases from V and 1 base from J, with 4 bases between. DNA for the CDR3: TGTGCCTGGAACTTGAACACCGGGGAGCTGTTTTTT. It is translated as CAWNLNTGELFF.

This chain uses TRBV27 with TRBJ2-7, with a weak D call TRBD1 (5 bases). The CDR3 contains 14 residues. V lost 3 bases to trimming and J lost 3 bases, with 12 bases between them. Germline V gene sequence: CDR1 MNHEY, CDR2 SMNVEV (reference sequence). CDR3 loop: CASSFLGTGYEQYF. CDR3 in DNA: TGTGCCAGCAGTTTTTTGGGCACAGGCTACGAGCAGTACTTC.

This clone was seen only once. The chain links TRBV4-1 to TRBJ1-5; 11 positions agree with TRBD1. Germline assignment: CDR1 MGHRA and CDR2 YSYEKL. V lost 2 bases, J lost 0 bases, and 12 bases stayed unmatched. There are 20 residues in the CDR3. The CDR3 DNA sequence: TGCGCCAGCAGCCAATTGGACAGGGGGCGCAGACTCAATAGCAATCAGCCCCAGCATTTT. Its translation: CASSQLDRGRRLNSNQPQHF.

V and J are TRBV2 and TRBJ2-3; 10 nucleotides line up with TRBD2. Per germline, CDR1 SNHLY and CDR2 FYNNEI. The V segment lost 8 bases and the J segment 1 base; nucleotides outside the gene matches: 6. The CDR3 sequence is 15 residues long. The CDR3 nucleotides are TGTGCCAGCGAATTGGGGACTAGCGGCACAGATACGCAGTATTTT. The encoded protein is CASELGTSGTDTQYF. Together with reference TRBV2 and TRBJ2-3, the CDR3 gives the full variable domain: EPEVTQTPSHQVTQMGQEVILRCVPISNHLYFYWYRQILGQKVEFLVSFYNNEISEKSEIFDDQFSVERPDGSNFTLKIRSTKLEDSAMYFCASELGTSGTDTQYFGPGTRLTVL.

This chain uses TRBV12-3 or TRBV12-4 with TRBJ2-3, with D uncertain. This CDR3 comprises 12 residues. Trimming took 7 bases from V and 1 from J, leaving 6 bases between them. The CDR3 here is CASTSGTDTQYF. CDR3 DNA sequence: TGTGCCAGCACTTCGGGCACAGATACGCAGTATTTT.

V is TRBV28 and J is TRBJ2-3; 8 nucleotides align to TRBD2. Germline CDR1 reads MDHEN; CDR2 reads SYDVKM. This CDR3 region has 14 residues. Unmatched junction bases numbered 5, after V lost 7 bases and J lost 2 bases. CDR3 protein: CASKVAGPTDTQYF. The DNA of the CDR3 is TGTGCCAGCAAGGTAGCGGGACCCACAGATACGCAGTATTTT.

This rearrangement joins TRBV28 to TRBJ1-5, with a possible D match to TRBD1 (5 bases). This CDR3 region has 14 residues. In germline, CDR1 is MDHEN, CDR2 SYDVKM. Between the trimmed V and J ends, which lost 3 bases and 7 bases, there was a span of 13 bases. CDR3 residues: CASSFPSGLQPQHF. The CDR3 nucleotides read TGTGCCAGCAGTTTTCCATCAGGGCTCCAGCCCCAGCATTTT.

The V and J genes are TRBV28 and TRBJ2-7; 13 bases map to TRBD2. From germline, CDR1 is MDHEN and CDR2 SYDVKM. The CDR3 totals 19 residues. J was trimmed by 4 bases and V by 5 bases; bases with no gene match: 17. The CDR3 protein is CASSPSTWTSGRPYYEQYF. The CDR3 bases are TGTGCCAGCAGTCCATCGACCTGGACTAGCGGGAGACCCTATTACGAGCAGTACTTC.

This clone came up once. The chain links TRBV2 to TRBJ2-7, with TRBD2 matching 11 bases. Germline assignment: CDR1 SNHLY and CDR2 FYNNEI. This CDR3 is 15 amino acids long. Trimming removed 8 bases from V and 1 base from J; junction bases left unmatched: 7. CDR3 amino acids: CASRTLAGGSYEQYF. The CDR3 bases are TGTGCCAGCCGCACTCTAGCGGGAGGTTCCTACGAGCAGTACTTC.

CDR3 loop: CASSLVAINEQFF. The CDR3 DNA sequence: TGCGCCAGCAGCTTGGTAGCTATCAATGAGCAGTTCTTC. The chain uses TRBV5-1 and TRBJ2-1, with unresolved D. Germline V gives CDR1 SGHRS, CDR2 YFSETQ. V was shortened by 0 bases and J by 6 bases, with 7 bases between the two germline ends. CDR3 length: 13 residues.

The chain has TRBV30 and TRBJ2-4; TRBD2 is a possible D gene (6 bases). The germline gives CDR1 GTSNPN, CDR2 SVGIG (reference sequence). The CDR3 contains 14 residues. Trimming cost V 2 bases and J 0 bases, with 8 bases left between them. The CDR3 DNA follows: TGTGCCTGGAGTCCGGGGGTAGCCAAAAACATTCAGTACTTC. It codes for CAWSPGVAKNIQYF. The full variable domain, completed using reference TRBV30 and TRBJ2-4, is SQTIHQWPATLVQPVGSPLSLECTVEGTSNPNLYWYRQAAGRGLQLLFYSVGIGQISSEVPQNLSASRPQDRQFILSSKKLLLSDSGFYLCAWSPGVAKNIQYFGAGTRLSVL.

The chain couples TRBV9 to TRBJ2-2; D is unresolved. CDR1 SGDLS and CDR2 YYNGEE come from the germline V gene. The CDR3 is 12 amino acids. V lost 1 base and J 7 bases, leaving 5 bases between the germline ends. This CDR3 reads CASSVFHGELFF. The CDR3 DNA follows: TGTGCCAGCAGCGTATTTCACGGGGAGCTGTTTTTT. Combining the CDR3 with reference TRBV9 and TRBJ2-2 gives the whole variable domain DSGVTQTPKHLITATGQRVTLRCSPRSGDLSVYWYQQSLDQGLQFLIQYYNGEERAKGNILERFSAQQFPDLHSELNLSSLELGDSALYFCASSVFHGELFFGEGSRLTVL.

V gene TRBV9 combines with J gene TRBJ2-1; D might be TRBD2 (5 bases). The V and J ends lost 4 bases and 6 bases respectively, with 14 bases between them. The germline V gene has CDR1 SGDLS and CDR2 YYNGEE. CDR3 length: 14 amino acids. The CDR3 protein is CASSLLLTSNEQFF. The CDR3 coding sequence is TGTGCCAGCAGCCTACTACTTACTAGCAATGAGCAGTTCTTC.

The chain links TRBV18 to TRBJ2-5; no definite D call. Germline V lookup: CDR1 KGHSH, CDR2 LQKENI. V was pared by 0 bases and J by 5 bases, with 4 bases between. This CDR3 region has 12 residues. CDR3 nucleotide sequence: TGTGCCAGCTCACCACCGGCTGAGACCCAGTACTTC. This codes for CASSPPAETQYF.